What follows is one TCR beta chain and its context. The entry originates in a study of blood T cell repertoires in COVID-19. The wider study: The analysed material was cDNA or gDNA that came from T cells, B-cell-depleted T cells, or PBMCs.

Each participant's cohort was designated according to participant-reported clinical history. The V and J ends lost 5 bases and 1 base, in that order; junction bases with no gene match: 5. The germline CDR1 and CDR2 sequences are MDHEN and SYDVKM. The CDR3 loop spans 16 amino acids. Under the authors' procedure: Reference gene primers were amplified, and this amplification served to estimate nucleated cell counts. Measured with immunoSEQ multiplex PCR; TCRdb has only the in-frame clones, and not every one. The V and J calls and clone size come from that table; D and trimming were worked out from the DNA. The table records about 260,000 clones, about 88% of them present only once.

The TCR was taken from a woman between 50 and 59 years old who had recovered from COVID-19. The V gene is TRBV28, the J gene TRBJ1-4, with 9 bases lining up with TRBD1. The sample was PBMCs or T cells enriched from blood (not recorded which). The CDR3 region is CASSLGQGITNEKLFF. The CDR3 DNA reads TGTGCCAGCAGTCTCGGACAGGGGATAACTAATGAAAAACTGTTTTTT.